One and the same sample provided the 29 T cell receptor beta chains below, sequenced in a study of blood T cell repertoires in COVID-19. The protocol was immunoSEQ multiplex PCR, while the TCRdb copy is restricted to in-frame clones and leaves out a portion. Of 200,000 to 250,000 clones listed, approximately 80% are singletons. The sequenced sample was PBMCs or T cells enriched from blood (not recorded which). These receptors originate from a man between 35 and 55 years old who had recovered from COVID-19.

V gene TRBV7-9 combines with J gene TRBJ1-5; the D gene is possibly TRBD1 (6 bases). Trimming left V 2 bases short and J 9 bases short, with 20 bases between. The CDR3 extends over 16 amino acids. Germline CDR1 is SEHNR and CDR2 is FQNEAQ (reference sequence). In nucleotides, the CDR3 is TGTGCCAGCAGCTTAAATCCGGGGGGCGCGAGTTTGCCCCAGCATTTT. This codes for CASSLNPGGASLPQHF. Using reference TRBV7-9 and TRBJ1-5 for the parts outside the CDR3, the full variable domain is DTGVSQNPRHKITKRGQNVTFRCDPISEHNRLYWYRQTLGQGPEFLTYFQNEAQLEKSRLLSDRFSAERPKGSFSTLEIQRTEQGDSAMYLCASSLNPGGASLPQHFGDGTRLSIL.

This clone was seen once. The chain links TRBV5-1 to TRBJ1-2; TRBD1 matches 7 bases. Germline-derived CDR1 and CDR2 are SGHRS and YFSETQ. V was clipped by 3 bases and J by 4 bases; unmatched bases: 3. This CDR3 has 13 amino acids. As DNA, the CDR3 is TGCGCCAGCAGCTCTGGACAGGCCTATGGCTACACCTTC. Amino acid sequence: CASSSGQAYGYTF. The full variable domain, in which reference TRBV5-1 and TRBJ1-2 provide the parts outside the CDR3, is KAGVTQTPRYLIKTRGQQVTLSCSPISGHRSVSWYQQTPGQGLQFLFEYFSETQRNKGNFPGRFSGRQFSNSRSEMNVSTLELGDSALYLCASSSGQAYGYTFGSGTRLTVV.

The genes are TRBV7-3 and TRBJ2-3, with D maybe TRBD2 (6 bases). CDR3 length: 16 amino acids. V was pared by 0 bases and J by 3 bases, with 13 bases between. Germline CDR1 reads SGHTA; CDR2 reads FQGTGA. This CDR3 is CASSLTVLGRTDTQYF. The CDR3 DNA reads TGTGCCAGCAGCTTAACCGTCTTGGGGAGGACAGATACGCAGTATTTT. Using reference TRBV7-3 and TRBJ2-3 for the parts outside the CDR3, the full variable domain is GAGVSQTPSNKVTEKGKYVELRCDPISGHTALYWYRQSLGQGPEFLIYFQGTGAADDSGLPNDRFFAVRPEGSVSTLKIQRTERGDSAVYLCASSLTVLGRTDTQYFGPGTRLTVL.

This rearrangement joins TRBV2 to TRBJ1-4; D remains ambiguous. The germline gives CDR1 SNHLY, CDR2 FYNNEI. Trimming took off 6 bases at V and 7 bases at J, with 9 bases between the two ends. This CDR3 is 12 amino acids long. The CDR3 here is CASRLGSEKLFF. CDR3 in DNA: TGTGCCAGCAGGTTAGGGAGTGAAAAACTGTTTTTT.

The rearrangement links TRBV5-8 to TRBJ2-6; 7 bases match TRBD1. There are 16 residues in the CDR3. Looked up from germline, CDR1 is SGHTS and CDR2 is YDEGEE. Trimming removed 4 bases from V and 2 bases from J; junction bases left unmatched: 6. CDR3 residues: CASSETGAAGANVLTF. The CDR3 DNA follows: TGTGCCAGCAGCGAAACAGGGGCGGCTGGGGCCAACGTCCTGACTTTC.

The chain combines TRBV28 with TRBJ1-5; 7 bases are a match to TRBD1. V shed 6 bases, J shed 6 bases, and the junction held 11 bases outside the gene matches. In germline, CDR1 is MDHEN, CDR2 SYDVKM. The CDR3 length is 15 residues. As DNA, the CDR3 is TGTGCCAGCAGGAAACCTTCAGGGGGTAGTCAGCCCCAGCATTTT. This codes for CASRKPSGGSQPQHF.

The J gene is TRBJ2-3, the V gene TRBV27, with a possible D match to TRBD2 (6 bases). V was trimmed by 3 bases and J by 9 bases, leaving 22 bases between them. CDR1 is MNHEY and CDR2 is SMNVEV in the germline V gene (reference sequence). The CDR3 spans 16 residues. The CDR3 here is CASSFPTPGLPVTQYF. The CDR3 bases are TGTGCCAGCAGTTTCCCTACCCCGGGACTTCCCGTAACGCAGTATTTT.

This chain uses TRBV28 with TRBJ2-1; tentatively, D is TRBD1 (5 bases). The V end lost 4 bases, the J end lost 4 bases, and 14 bases lay between the germline ends. Germline CDR1 reads MDHEN; CDR2 reads SYDVKM. CDR3 length equals 15 residues. The CDR3 region has the DNA TGTGCCAGCAGTTCCCTCGGTACAGGTTACAATGAGCAGTTCTTC. Amino acid sequence: CASSSLGTGYNEQFF.

The V gene is TRBV13, the J gene TRBJ2-7, with 8 bases identical to TRBD2. CDR3 length equals 12 residues. V was pared by 6 bases and J by 6 bases, with 4 bases of the junction left unmatched. Germline V CDR1 and CDR2: PRHDT, FYEKMQ (reference sequence). CDR3 sequence: CASSYSGAEQYF. CDR3 bases: TGTGCCAGCAGTTATAGCGGGGCCGAGCAGTACTTC. Looking up the rest from reference TRBV13 and TRBJ2-7 gives the full variable domain: AAGVIQSPRHLIKEKRETATLKCYPIPRHDTVYWYQQGPGQDPQFLISFYEKMQSDKGSIPDRFSAQQFSDYHSELNMSSLELGDSALYFCASSYSGAEQYFGPGTRLTVT.

V usage is TRBV6-5 and J usage is TRBJ1-4; 7 positions agree with TRBD1. The length of the CDR3 is 14 residues. Germline loops: CDR1 MNHEY, CDR2 SVGAGI. With V trimmed by 6 bases and J by 3 bases, 4 bases remained unmatched. CDR3 DNA: TGTGCCAGCAGACAAACAGGGGCTAATGAAAAACTGTTTTTT. Translation gives CASRQTGANEKLFF.

The CDR3 here is CASSPPQGPSLKAFF. CDR3 nucleotides: TGTGCCAGCTCACCACCGCAGGGGCCGAGCTTGAAGGCTTTCTTT. The V gene is TRBV18, the J gene TRBJ1-1; a weak D match, TRBD1 (6 bases). The germline gives CDR1 KGHSH, CDR2 LQKENI. The CDR3 runs 15 residues. V lost 0 bases and J 11 bases, leaving 19 bases between the germline ends.

The rearrangement uses TRBV14 and TRBJ1-1, with TRBD1 identical over 7 bases. V was pared by 5 bases and J by 9 bases, with 9 bases of the junction left unmatched. This CDR3 region has 13 residues. Germline CDR1 SGHDN, CDR2 FVKESK. Here the CDR3 DNA reads TGTGCCAGCAGCTTGATACTACAGGGGCAAGCTTTCTTT. This encodes CASSLILQGQAFF.

The CDR3 spells CASSRTGTSGEGTDTQYF. The CDR3 DNA is TGTGCCAGCAGCCGAACCGGGACTAGCGGGGAAGGCACAGATACGCAGTATTTT. The chain is built from TRBV4-2 and TRBJ2-3; 13 bases are a match to TRBD2. Trimming cost V 4 bases and J 1 base; bases outside gene matches: 8. The CDR3 has 18 residues. The germline V gene encodes CDR1 LGHNA and CDR2 YNFKEQ.

The chain employs TRBV6-5 and TRBJ1-1; D is possibly TRBD1 (5 bases). CDR1 and CDR2 (germline): MNHEY, SVGAGI. The CDR3 sequence is 13 residues long. The germline V and J ends were trimmed by 2 bases and 8 bases, with 12 bases remaining between them. In DNA form, the CDR3 reads TGTGCCAGCAGTTACATCCAGGGTACCGAAGCTTTCTTT. This gives the protein CASSYIQGTEAFF.

The chain uses TRBV6-5 and TRBJ2-7; 7 nucleotides line up with TRBD1. V trimming: 5 bases; J trimming: 4 bases; junction bases outside the gene matches: 8. This CDR3 comprises 14 residues. Germline CDR1 is MNHEY and CDR2 is SVGAGI. The CDR3 coding sequence is TGTGCCAGCAGTCCGAGGGACAGCTTATACGAGCAGTACTTC. It codes for CASSPRDSLYEQYF.

CDR3 loop: CASSQDTLSRGGTGKLFF. DNA of the CDR3: TGCGCCAGCAGCCAAGACACCCTCTCCCGGGGGGGGACCGGAAAACTGTTTTTT. The V and J genes are TRBV4-3 and TRBJ1-4; TRBD1 might be the D (5 bases). The germline V gene encodes CDR1 LGHNA and CDR2 YSLEER. The V and J ends lost 0 bases and 10 bases respectively, with 24 bases between them. CDR3 length: 18 residues.

DNA of the CDR3: TGTGCCAGTGTCGACAGGGTAGGTTACACTGAAGCTTTCTTT. Amino acids: CASVDRVGYTEAFF. The chain carries TRBV28 and TRBJ1-1; 7 bases align to TRBD1. CDR3 length: 14 residues. CDR1 is MDHEN, CDR2 SYDVKM, per germline. Trimming removed 9 bases from V and 3 bases from J; junction bases left unmatched: 10.

The chain is built from TRBV20-1 and TRBJ1-2, with 7 bases fitting TRBD1. This CDR3 comprises 11 residues. Germline CDR1 DFQATT, CDR2 SNEGSKA (reference sequence). With 6 bases clipped from V and 5 bases from J, the junction kept 3 bases outside the gene matches. For the CDR3, the DNA is TGCAGTGCCGGGACAGCATATGGCTACACCTTC. Its protein is CSAGTAYGYTF.

The rearrangement joins TRBV5-1 to TRBJ1-1; D unresolved. CDR1 is SGHRS, CDR2 YFSETQ, per germline. V lost 0 bases, J lost 2 bases, and 8 bases lay in between. This CDR3 has 14 residues. CDR3 in amino acids: CASSLGHPNTEAFF. The CDR3 region has the DNA TGCGCCAGCAGCTTGGGACACCCCAACACTGAAGCTTTCTTT.

Details on this clone: This CDR3 is also generated by other DNA sequences in the sample. The CDR3 protein is CASSLGGQGDSPLHF. As DNA, the CDR3 is TGTGCCAGCAGTTTGGGGGGACAGGGGGATTCACCCCTCCACTTT. The J gene is TRBJ1-6, the V gene TRBV28; 11 positions match TRBD1. Unmatched junction bases numbered 3, after V lost 3 bases and J lost 8 bases. CDR1 and CDR2 (germline): MDHEN, SYDVKM. The CDR3 length is 15 residues.

The chain is built from TRBV7-2 and TRBJ1-1; no reliable D call. Germline CDR1 reads SGHTA; CDR2 reads FQGNSA. With 2 bases removed from V and 3 bases from J, the gap between germline ends came to 10 bases. This CDR3 contains 14 residues. In nucleotides, the CDR3 is TGTGCCAGCAGCTTAACCACCGGGGACACTGAAGCTTTCTTT. Encoded protein: CASSLTTGDTEAFF.

The rearrangement links TRBV28 to TRBJ2-1, with D tentatively TRBD2 (6 bases). Germline V gene sequence: CDR1 MDHEN, CDR2 SYDVKM. The CDR3 has 15 amino acids. Trimming shortened V by 5 bases and J by 1 base, and 12 bases separated the two germline ends. DNA for the CDR3: TGTGCCAGCAGTCCCTTAGCGGATTCCTACAATGAGCAGTTCTTC. The encoded protein is CASSPLADSYNEQFF.

This chain joins TRBV5-6 and TRBJ2-7; a weak D match, TRBD2 (6 bases). From germline, CDR1 is SGHDT and CDR2 YYEEEE. This CDR3 is 13 amino acids long. V lost 1 base and J 7 bases, leaving 12 bases between the germline ends. CDR3 bases: TGTGCCAGCAGCTTGACGGGTGCGGGGGAGCAGTACTTC. The encoded protein is CASSLTGAGEQYF.

The genes are TRBV5-1 and TRBJ1-5; 8 positions match TRBD1. V shed 0 bases, J shed 7 bases, and the junction held 9 bases outside the gene matches. CDR3 size: 16 residues. The germline V gene encodes CDR1 SGHRS and CDR2 YFSETQ. In nucleotides, the CDR3 is TGCGCCAGCAGCTTGGGGGATTCAGGGGGCGGGCAGCCCCAGCATTTT. The encoded protein is CASSLGDSGGGQPQHF. Complete variable domain (other parts from reference TRBV5-1 and TRBJ1-5): KAGVTQTPRYLIKTRGQQVTLSCSPISGHRSVSWYQQTPGQGLQFLFEYFSETQRNKGNFPGRFSGRQFSNSRSEMNVSTLELGDSALYLCASSLGDSGGGQPQHFGDGTRLSIL.

The chain combines TRBV18 with TRBJ2-5, with a weak D call TRBD1 (6 bases). With 3 bases removed from V and 0 bases from J, the gap between germline ends came to 14 bases. This CDR3 contains 16 residues. Germline V lookup: CDR1 KGHSH, CDR2 LQKENI. CDR3: CASSPLDSPYQETQYF. The CDR3, as DNA: TGTGCCAGCTCACCTTTGGACAGCCCGTACCAAGAGACCCAGTACTTC.

This clone came up a few times. The chain uses TRBV10-3 and TRBJ1-2, with TRBD1 identical over 9 bases. Germline V gene sequence: CDR1 ENHRY, CDR2 SYGVKD. This CDR3 has 12 residues. V shed 4 bases, J shed 13 bases, and the junction held 7 bases outside the gene matches. The CDR3, as DNA: TGTGCCATCAGTGCCACAGGGGGCAAGTGCACCTTC. It translates to CAISATGGKCTF.

The chain uses TRBV2 and TRBJ1-5; D unresolved. V was shortened by 6 bases and J by 4 bases, with 4 bases between the two germline ends. This CDR3 is built from 11 residues. Germline CDR1 and CDR2: SNHLY and FYNNEI. The DNA for the CDR3 is TGTGCCAGCAGCCCTAATCAGCCCCAGCATTTT. Translating it yields CASSPNQPQHF.

This chain joins TRBV19 and TRBJ1-1; 7 positions match TRBD1. V shed 10 bases, J shed 5 bases, and the junction held 10 bases outside the gene matches. Germline V gives CDR1 LNHDA, CDR2 SQIVND (reference sequence). This CDR3 has 13 residues. CDR3 sequence: CATRGKGYTEAFF. The CDR3 bases are TGTGCCACCAGGGGGAAGGGGTATACTGAAGCTTTCTTT.

This CDR3 reads CASRDLTGAKTDTQYF. CDR3 DNA: TGTGCCAGCAGGGACTTGACAGGGGCGAAAACAGATACGCAGTATTTT. This chain links TRBV2 with TRBJ2-3; TRBD1 matches 8 bases. After removal of 6 bases from V and 3 bases from J, the junction contained 11 bases not matched to a gene. The CDR3 is 16 residues long. CDR1 is SNHLY, CDR2 FYNNEI, per germline.